Here is one TCR beta chain with its context. The antigen is undetermined. The V gene's germline CDR1 is SQVTM and CDR2 ANQGSEA. The CDR3 runs to 15 residues. At sampling all donors were nominally healthy, likely with unrecorded immune exposures. This sample is part of a study of cytomegalovirus exposure and HLA in healthy donors. It was with 60 Vbeta and 13 Jbeta primers that the PCR ran. TCRdb's copy holds only in-frame clones and misses some; the assay was immunoSEQ multiplex PCR. The sample has around 170,000 clones; around four fifths are singletons. Findings and limits, study-wide: Available immune exposure information covered CMV serostatus only. V- and J-gene trimming in TCR beta was tied to a missense DCLRE1C variant by an analysis performed later.

J is TRBJ1-1 and V is TRBV29-1, with 7 bases identical to TRBD1. The source is a woman under 30 in good health and CMV-seronegative. Sequencing used PBMCs. CDR3 amino acids: CSGGRGREVNTEAFF. For the CDR3, the DNA is TGCAGTGGCGGAAGGGGGCGCGAGGTTAACACTGAAGCTTTCTTT.